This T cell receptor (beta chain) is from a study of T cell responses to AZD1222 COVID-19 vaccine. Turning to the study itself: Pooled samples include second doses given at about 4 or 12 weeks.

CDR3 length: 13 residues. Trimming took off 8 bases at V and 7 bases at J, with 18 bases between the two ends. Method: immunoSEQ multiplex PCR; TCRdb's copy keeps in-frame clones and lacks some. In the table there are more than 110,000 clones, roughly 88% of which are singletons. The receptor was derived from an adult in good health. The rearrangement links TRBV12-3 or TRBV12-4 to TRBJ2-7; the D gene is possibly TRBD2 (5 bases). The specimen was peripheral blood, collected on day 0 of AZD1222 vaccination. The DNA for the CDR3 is TGTGCCAGCTCCCGCGGACTCCTCCCGGAGCAGTACTTC. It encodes CASSRGLLPEQYF.